A selection of T cell receptor beta chains follows, all from one sample in a study of a mutant IDH1 vaccine in newly diagnosed glioma. Sequenced by immunoSEQ multiplex PCR; TCRdb stores in-frame clones only, minus some. The table records around 41,000 clones, 75% to 90% of them present only once. Their target antigens are unknown. This sample comprised PBMCs, obtained from a glioma patient whose treatment included an IDH1 peptide vaccine. The receptors originated from a man aged 40-49 years with glioma. CDR3s include the opening cysteine and the closing phenylalanine or tryptophan. Each record gives: CDR3 protein, CDR3 DNA, V gene, D gene, J gene, clone size. A D gene is named only where the DNA matches it firmly. The size entry is marked missing in some rows and otherwise reads once, few, many or a size class.

CDR3: CASSLTGGGKLFF
DNA: TGTGCCAGCAGTTTAACAGGGGGCGGAAAACTGTTTTTT
V: TRBV28
D: TRBD1
J: TRBJ1-4
size: NA

CDR3: CASSLGPGLTDTQYF
DNA: TGTGCCAGCAGCTTGGGGCCGGGTTTGACAGATACGCAGTATTTT
V: TRBV5-6
D: NA
J: TRBJ2-3
size: NA

CDR3: CASSGLAGDIGEQFF
DNA: TGTGCCAGCAGTGGACTAGCGGGAGATATCGGTGAGCAGTTCTTC
V: TRBV6-4
D: TRBD2
J: TRBJ2-1
size: NA

CDR3: CASSPQRGTGGGNTIYF
DNA: TGTGCCAGCAGTCCTCAACGTGGGACAGGGGGAGGAAACACCATATATTTT
V: TRBV28
D: TRBD1
J: TRBJ1-3
size: once

CDR3: CATYQGSAGKDEQFF
DNA: TGTGCCACCTACCAGGGAAGTGCTGGAAAGGATGAGCAGTTCTTC
V: TRBV10-3
D: NA
J: TRBJ2-1
size: NA

CDR3: CASSLVFSGLTEAFF
DNA: TGTGCCAGCAGCTTAGTTTTCTCGGGTCTCACTGAAGCTTTCTTT
V: TRBV11-2
D: NA
J: TRBJ1-1
size: NA

CDR3: CASSPRARQGFYEQYF
DNA: TGTGCCAGCAGCCCCCGGGCTAGACAGGGGTTCTACGAGCAGTACTTC
V: TRBV7-6
D: TRBD1
J: TRBJ2-7
size: NA

CDR3: CASSSETDTQYF
DNA: TGTGCCAGCAGTTCTGAGACAGATACGCAGTATTTT
V: TRBV28
D: NA
J: TRBJ2-3
size: NA

CDR3: CASERDRGYEQYF
DNA: TGTGCCAGCGAAAGGGACAGGGGTTACGAGCAGTACTTC
V: TRBV2
D: TRBD1
J: TRBJ2-7
size: NA

CDR3: CASSYTVGTEAFF
DNA: TGTGCCAGCAGTTACACCGTAGGGACTGAAGCTTTCTTT
V: TRBV6-5
D: NA
J: TRBJ1-1
size: NA

CDR3: CAITEGQGLTDTQYF
DNA: TGTGCCATCACTGAGGGACAGGGCCTCACAGATACGCAGTATTTT
V: TRBV10-3
D: TRBD1
J: TRBJ2-3
size: NA

CDR3: CSVGLKSKVGISNTEAFF
DNA: TGCAGCGTTGGACTCAAATCCAAGGTCGGGATATCGAACACTGAAGCTTTCTTT
V: TRBV29-1
D: NA
J: TRBJ1-1
size: once

CDR3: CASSSRGDGRTVPQHF
DNA: TGTGCCAGCAGTTCACGAGGGGACGGTAGGACCGTACCCCAGCATTTT
V: TRBV28
D: NA
J: TRBJ1-5
size: NA

CDR3: CASSVEVTGLREQYF
DNA: TGTGCCAGCAGCGTAGAGGTGACAGGGCTAAGGGAGCAGTACTTC
V: TRBV9
D: TRBD1
J: TRBJ2-7
size: NA

CDR3: CASNTGQGRVKLFF
DNA: TGTGCCAGCAATACGGGACAGGGTCGGGTTAAACTGTTTTTT
V: TRBV19
D: TRBD1
J: TRBJ1-4
size: once

CDR3: CAISLATLSSYNEQFF
DNA: TGTGCCATCTCGCTAGCGACTTTAAGCTCCTACAATGAGCAGTTCTTC
V: TRBV10-3
D: NA
J: TRBJ2-1
size: NA

CDR3: CASRAGGAGQSPLHF
DNA: TGTGCCAGCAGGGCAGGGGGCGCGGGCCAGTCACCCCTCCACTTT
V: TRBV5-6
D: TRBD1
J: TRBJ1-6
size: NA

CDR3: CASSAGYGYTF
DNA: TGTGCCAGCAGCGCGGGCTATGGCTACACCTTC
V: TRBV5-4
D: NA
J: TRBJ1-2
size: few

CDR3: CASSLELGGAQETQYF
DNA: TGTGCCAGCAGCTTAGAATTGGGGGGAGCTCAAGAGACCCAGTACTTC
V: TRBV11-2
D: NA
J: TRBJ2-5
size: once

CDR3: CAWLGLQETQYF
DNA: TGTGCCTGGTTGGGACTGCAAGAGACCCAGTACTTC
V: TRBV30
D: NA
J: TRBJ2-5
size: once

CDR3: CASSQDFLAGINEQFF
DNA: TGTGCCAGCAGCCAAGATTTCCTAGCGGGTATAAATGAGCAGTTCTTC
V: TRBV14
D: TRBD2
J: TRBJ2-1
size: NA

CDR3: CSVEVRGSYNEQFF
DNA: TGCAGCGTTGAAGTGCGGGGTTCCTACAATGAGCAGTTCTTC
V: TRBV29-1
D: NA
J: TRBJ2-1
size: NA

CDR3: CASSEAWGGSGEKLFF
DNA: TGTGCCAGCAGTGAAGCATGGGGGGGAAGCGGTGAAAAACTGTTTTTT
V: TRBV2
D: NA
J: TRBJ1-4
size: NA

CDR3: CASRDRGGSSGANVLTF
DNA: TGTGCCAGCAGGGACAGGGGAGGGAGTTCTGGGGCCAACGTCCTGACTTTC
V: TRBV2
D: TRBD1
J: TRBJ2-6
size: NA

CDR3: CASSEVLGGRAGNTIYF
DNA: TGTGCCAGCAGTGAAGTCCTCGGGGGAAGGGCTGGAAACACCATATATTTT
V: TRBV6-1
D: NA
J: TRBJ1-3
size: NA

CDR3: CASSRTGTSNQPQHF
DNA: TGTGCCAGCAGTAGAACAGGGACCTCCAATCAGCCCCAGCATTTT
V: TRBV6-6
D: NA
J: TRBJ1-5
size: NA

CDR3: CASSPQRVNTEAFF
DNA: TGTGCCAGCAGCCCACAACGGGTTAACACTGAAGCTTTCTTT
V: TRBV5-4
D: NA
J: TRBJ1-1
size: NA

CDR3: CASSLGRARDYGYTF
DNA: TGTGCCAGCAGCTTGGGGAGGGCGAGGGACTATGGCTACACCTTC
V: TRBV5-5
D: NA
J: TRBJ1-2
size: NA

CDR3: CASSLRDGELFF
DNA: TGTGCCAGCAGCTTAAGGGACGGGGAGCTGTTTTTT
V: TRBV5-4
D: NA
J: TRBJ2-2
size: once

CDR3: CATETGADVNYGYTF
DNA: TGTGCCACGGAGACAGGGGCCGACGTTAACTATGGCTACACCTTC
V: TRBV28
D: TRBD1
J: TRBJ1-2
size: NA

CDR3: CASSDSEGGRSGYTF
DNA: TGTGCCAGCAGTGACTCGGAGGGAGGGAGGAGTGGCTACACCTTC
V: TRBV6-4
D: NA
J: TRBJ1-2
size: NA

CDR3: CASSQVGTQYGYTF
DNA: TGTGCCAGCAGCCAAGTGGGGACGCAGTATGGCTACACCTTC
V: TRBV4-2
D: NA
J: TRBJ1-2
size: once

CDR3: CASSLTTGELFF
DNA: TGTGCCAGCAGCTTAACGACCGGGGAGCTGTTTTTT
V: TRBV7-3
D: NA
J: TRBJ2-2
size: NA

CDR3: CASSLSADPYEQYF
DNA: TGTGCCAGCAGTTTATCGGCGGATCCCTACGAGCAGTACTTC
V: TRBV27
D: NA
J: TRBJ2-7
size: NA

CDR3: CASSFGLAASSGANVLTF
DNA: TGCGCCAGCAGCTTTGGACTAGCGGCCTCCTCTGGGGCCAACGTCCTGACTTTC
V: TRBV5-1
D: TRBD2
J: TRBJ2-6
size: once

CDR3: CASTPGGPYQETQYF
DNA: TGTGCCAGCACCCCGGGAGGGCCCTATCAAGAGACCCAGTACTTC
V: TRBV14
D: TRBD2
J: TRBJ2-5
size: once

CDR3: CASRYVRPSGTDTQYF
DNA: TGCGCCAGCAGATATGTCCGGCCTAGCGGAACAGATACGCAGTATTTT
V: TRBV5-1
D: TRBD2
J: TRBJ2-3
size: NA

CDR3: CASSPSAPSGAYEQYF
DNA: TGTGCCAGCAGCCCTAGCGCGCCTAGCGGAGCCTACGAGCAGTACTTC
V: TRBV7-2
D: TRBD2
J: TRBJ2-7
size: NA

CDR3: CASSAGQLITDTQYF
DNA: TGCGCCAGCAGTGCGGGACAGCTCATCACAGATACGCAGTATTTT
V: TRBV10-1
D: TRBD1
J: TRBJ2-3
size: NA

CDR3: CSVEDLRDRGRYEQYF
DNA: TGCAGCGTTGAAGATCTACGGGACAGGGGCCGCTACGAGCAGTACTTC
V: TRBV29-1
D: TRBD1
J: TRBJ2-7
size: NA

CDR3: CASSQVSGLAQYF
DNA: TGCGCCAGCAGCCAAGTCTCCGGACTAGCGCAGTATTTT
V: TRBV4-1
D: TRBD2
J: TRBJ2-3
size: NA

CDR3: CASSSRDWTNYGYTF
DNA: TGCGCCAGCAGCTCAAGGGACTGGACTAACTATGGCTACACCTTC
V: TRBV4-1
D: NA
J: TRBJ1-2
size: NA